The TCR beta chain described here comes from a study of T cells in Graves' hyperthyroidism and ophthalmopathy. This clonotype has just a few counts. Its antigen is not identified. Notes on the study in general: The model forecast ophthalmopathy, anticipating it by a median around 6.4 months before onset.

TCR beta CDR3 region amplification was performed from RNA transcripts. HTBI primers drove first-round RT-PCR of the TCR CDR3. TCRdb passed the multiplex PCR reads through MiXCR, listing each CDR3 protein once. The sample yields some 760,000 distinct CDR3 sequences, approximately 15% seen once. Patients having uncontrolled infection, another autoimmune disease, pregnancy or lactation were not included. Clinical symptoms, serum thyroxine and TRAb, thyroid ultrasound and orbital computed tomography together formed the diagnostic basis. Fresh peripheral blood, 10 ml, yielded the PBMCs. Germline loops: CDR1 MNHEY, CDR2 SVGAGI. V was clipped by 2 bases and J by 5 bases, with 13 bases between them. This CDR3 contains 15 residues.

The sequence was collected from a woman aged 18-30 years with Graves' hyperthyroidism. This chain uses TRBV6-5 with TRBJ2-4, with D perhaps TRBD1 or TRBD2 (5 bases each). The sequenced sample was blood. CDR3 nucleotides: TGTGCCAGCAGTTACGGAGGTAGCAGGGAAAACATTCAGTACTTC. Its protein product is CASSYGGSRENIQYF.